Below are 4 T cell receptor beta chains sequenced from a single sample in a study of neurological immune-mediated disorders. TCRdb recomputed calls from the 5' RACE reads with MiXCR, one row per CDR3 protein. In the table there are about 50,000 distinct CDR3 sequences, 10% of which are singletons. The source material was PBMCs. The origin of the receptors is a woman aged 40 to 55 with HTLV-1-associated myelopathy (HAM/TSP).

This clonotype was found many times. The chain recombines TRBV9 with TRBJ2-5; no firm D call. Germline V lookup: CDR1 SGDLS, CDR2 YYNGEE. Between the trimmed V and J ends, which lost 2 bases and 1 base, there was a span of 9 bases. The CDR3 totals 14 residues. The CDR3 DNA reads TGTGCCAGCAGCGTCTCGCCCATCCAAGAGACCCAGTACTTC. Translation gives CASSVSPIQETQYF.

On this clonotype: It may be a read error: a sequence one base away is much more abundant. CDR3 residues: CSARDSTGGEKLFF. CDR3 coding DNA: TGCAGTGCTAGAGATAGTACAGGGGGCGAAAAACTGTTTTTT. The rearrangement uses TRBV20-1 and TRBJ1-4; TRBD1 matches 9 bases. The CDR3 runs to 14 residues. The germline gives CDR1 DFQATT, CDR2 SNEGSKA (reference sequence). V shed 0 bases and J 8 bases; nucleotides not matched to a gene: 4.

This clonotype was detected many times. This rearrangement joins TRBV20-1 to TRBJ2-3; 9 bases fit TRBD1. V shed 0 bases and J 8 bases; nucleotides not matched to a gene: 9. From germline, CDR1 is DFQATT and CDR2 SNEGSKA (reference sequence). The CDR3 sequence is 15 residues long. CDR3 loop: CSAREGDREVGTQYF. CDR3 bases: TGCAGTGCTAGAGAGGGGGACAGGGAGGTCGGTACGCAGTATTTT.

This clonotype has ten or more counts. The chain links TRBV5-1 to TRBJ2-7; D tentatively fits TRBD1 or TRBD2 (5 bases each). The germline gives CDR1 SGHRS, CDR2 YFSETQ. The CDR3 length is 13 residues. Trimming pared 5 bases from V and 6 bases from J, leaving 15 bases between. The CDR3 reads CASSSPGAGEQYF. CDR3 bases: TGCGCCAGCAGTTCCCCCGGGGCGGGCGAGCAGTACTTC.